This TCR beta chain appears in the sequencing data of a study of T-cell reconstitution after alpha-beta-depleted transplantation in children. Study-wide results and limits: There were some patients whose high TCRbeta diversity at day 60 came from surviving recipient T cells and thymic progenitors.

Remarks on this clonotype: Its antigen is still unknown.

Preparation of the TCRbeta library used unique molecular identifiers. TCRdb re-called the PCR reads with MiXCR, one entry per CDR3 protein. There are fewer than 550,000 distinct CDR3 sequences in the sample; 11% occur only once, and around 15% lies in the top ten. This sequence originates from a female patient aged 2-9 years who had a stem cell transplant for aplastic anemia, so the T cells may come from the graft donor. The material was PBMCs, mostly from graft donor cells, obtained 180 days after TCRalphabeta/CD19-depleted stem cell transplant.

The CDR3 reads CASSQEGTSSYEQFF. CDR3 DNA sequence: TGCGCCAGCAGCCAAGAGGGGACTAGCTCCTATGAGCAGTTCTTC. This chain connects TRBV4-3 to TRBJ2-1; 9 positions match TRBD2. Germline CDR1 and CDR2: LGHNA and YSLEER. The CDR3 sequence is 15 residues long. V dropped 0 bases and J dropped 8; count of bases not matched to a gene: 5.